This T cell receptor (beta chain) was sequenced during a study of T cell repertoires in cytomegalovirus infection. Across the study: HLA-B-restricted CMV epitopes that are well studied were used alongside recently identified HLA-C-restricted ones. TCR beta signatures that were public indicated CMV infection and matching HLA type.

Worth noting for this clonotype: What it binds is not known.

Study conclusions and caveats: Identification of carriers of CMV plus the relevant HLA was achieved through cumulative public TCR beta family frequency. Dominating the ex vivo response were TCR beta clonotypes that were CMV-specific and HLA-C-restricted.

Each CDR3 protein gets one entry after TCRdb re-called the reads with MiXCR. The sample contains around 430,000 distinct CDR3 sequences, roughly 43% of which appear only once. The J segment lost 4 bases and the V segment lost 6 bases, leaving 5 bases of the junction unmatched. CDR1 SNHLY and CDR2 FYNNEI come from the germline V gene. This CDR3 region has 15 residues. The TCR was taken from a human donor in good health (CMV status not recorded). Some clones in this sample may be carry-over from other donors' samples. This chain links TRBV2 with TRBJ2-5; TRBD2 matches 13 bases. Sequencing used cultured PBMCs, obtained from culture after CMV antigen stimulation. The CDR3 coding sequence is TGTGCCAGCAGAAGACTAGCGGGGGGAGGAGAGACCCAGTACTTC. This sequence encodes CASRRLAGGGETQYF.